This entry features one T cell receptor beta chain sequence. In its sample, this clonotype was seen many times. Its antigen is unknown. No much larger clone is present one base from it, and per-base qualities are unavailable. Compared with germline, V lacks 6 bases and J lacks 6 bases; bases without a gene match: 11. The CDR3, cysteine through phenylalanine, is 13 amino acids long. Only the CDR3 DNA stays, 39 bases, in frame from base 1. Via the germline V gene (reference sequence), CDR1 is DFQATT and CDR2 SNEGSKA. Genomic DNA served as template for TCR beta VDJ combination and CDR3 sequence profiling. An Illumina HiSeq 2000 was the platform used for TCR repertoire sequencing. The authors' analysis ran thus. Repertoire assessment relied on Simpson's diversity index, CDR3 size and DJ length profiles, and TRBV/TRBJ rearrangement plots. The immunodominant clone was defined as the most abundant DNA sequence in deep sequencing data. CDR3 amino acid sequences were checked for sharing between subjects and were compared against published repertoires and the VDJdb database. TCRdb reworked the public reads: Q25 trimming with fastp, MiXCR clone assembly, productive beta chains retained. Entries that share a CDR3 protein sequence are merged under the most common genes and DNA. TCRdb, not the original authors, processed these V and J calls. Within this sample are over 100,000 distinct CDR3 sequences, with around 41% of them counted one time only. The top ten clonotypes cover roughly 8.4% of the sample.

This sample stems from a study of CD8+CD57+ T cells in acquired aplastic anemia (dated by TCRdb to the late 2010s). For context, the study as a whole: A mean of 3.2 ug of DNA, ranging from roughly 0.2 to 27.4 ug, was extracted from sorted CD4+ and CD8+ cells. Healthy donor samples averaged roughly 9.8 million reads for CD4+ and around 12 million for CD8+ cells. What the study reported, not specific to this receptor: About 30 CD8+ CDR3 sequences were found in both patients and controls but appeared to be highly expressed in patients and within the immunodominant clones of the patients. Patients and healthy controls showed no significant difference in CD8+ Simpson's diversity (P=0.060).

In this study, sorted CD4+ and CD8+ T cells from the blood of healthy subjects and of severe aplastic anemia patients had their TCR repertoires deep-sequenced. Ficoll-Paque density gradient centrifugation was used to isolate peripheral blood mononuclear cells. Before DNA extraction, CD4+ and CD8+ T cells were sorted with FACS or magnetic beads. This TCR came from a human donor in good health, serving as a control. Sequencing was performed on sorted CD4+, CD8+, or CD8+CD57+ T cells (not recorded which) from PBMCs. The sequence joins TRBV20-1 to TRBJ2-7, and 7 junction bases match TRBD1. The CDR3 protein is CSASATGLGEQYF. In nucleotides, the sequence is TGCAGTGCATCAGCGACAGGGTTAGGCGAGCAGTACTTC.